These T cell receptor beta chains were read from a single sample in a study of blood T cells in healthy people across ages. MiXCR, applied by TCRdb to the 5' RACE reads, yields one record per CDR3 protein. This repertoire shows about 1.8 million distinct CDR3 sequences, around 50% found once; its top ten account for more than 2%. The sequenced material came from blood. The receptors derive from a woman aged 40 to 49 in good health. Both conserved end residues are part of each CDR3. The D gene is left open where the match is weak. Rows give clone size only sometimes, using once, few, many, or a class for an expanded clone.

few	TRBV7-9	TRBJ1-2	NA	13	CASSSLTGWGYTF	TGTGCCAGCAGCTCCCTGACGGGATGGGGCTACACCTTC
once	TRBV2	TRBJ2-3	NA	12	CVLESGADTQYF	TGTGTCCTTGAATCAGGCGCAGATACGCAGTATTTT
few	TRBV29-1	TRBJ1-2	TRBD1	13	CSVTSGGEPGYTF	TGCAGCGTTACTTCAGGGGGCGAGCCTGGCTACACCTTC
NA	TRBV6-6	TRBJ2-5	NA	13	CASKSAGQETQYF	TGTGCCAGCAAATCGGCAGGACAAGAGACCCAGTACTTC
few	TRBV24-1	TRBJ2-1	TRBD2	14	CATSDFGGGAEQFF	TGTGCCACCAGTGATTTTGGCGGGGGGGCCGAGCAGTTCTTC
NA	TRBV7-2	TRBJ1-6	TRBD1	17	CASSALGQGKYNSPLHF	TGTGCCAGCAGCGCCCTGGGACAGGGGAAGTATAATTCACCCCTCCACTTT
NA	TRBV3-1	TRBJ2-5	TRBD1	15	CASSQARGPQETQYF	TGTGCCAGCAGCCAAGCCAGGGGGCCCCAAGAGACCCAGTACTTC
NA	TRBV7-2	TRBJ2-1	NA	15	CASSLGTNSYSEQFF	TGTGCCAGCAGCTTAGGGACAAATTCCTACAGTGAGCAGTTCTTC
once	TRBV5-1	TRBJ2-5	NA	16	CASSLEIGTVTNEQYF	TGCGCCAGCAGCTTGGAAATTGGGACGGTGACAAATGAGCAGTACTTC
NA	TRBV5-1	TRBJ2-7	TRBD2	16	CASSLAVAGASYEQYF	TGCGCCAGCAGCTTGGCCGTTGCGGGAGCCTCTTACGAGCAGTACTTC
NA	TRBV5-4	TRBJ2-5	NA	14	CASSTGRDQETQYF	TGTGCCAGCAGCACTGGACGGGACCAAGAGACCCAGTACTTC
NA	TRBV25-1	TRBJ2-7	NA	13	CAIQGKGTYEQYF	TGTGCCATCCAGGGGAAAGGGACCTACGAGCAGTACTTC
few	TRBV5-5	TRBJ2-5	TRBD1	16	CASSSFPGQGHETQYF	TGTGCCAGCAGCTCATTCCCGGGACAGGGACATGAGACCCAGTACTTC
NA	TRBV5-1	TRBJ1-2	NA	12	CASRGSGQGYTF	TGCGCCAGCCGAGGGTCAGGGCAAGGCTACACCTTC
few	TRBV7-9	TRBJ2-1	NA	16	CAIKEDGVSSYNEQFF	TGTGCCATCAAAGAGGATGGGGTCAGCTCCTACAATGAGCAGTTCTTC
NA	TRBV5-8	TRBJ2-1	TRBD2	15	CASSFGGGAVDEQFF	TGTGCCAGCAGCTTCGGCGGGGGGGCCGTCGATGAGCAGTTCTTC
NA	TRBV7-9	TRBJ2-3	NA	13	CASSVVSRNTQYF	TGTGCCAGCAGCGTAGTCTCCCGGAATACGCAGTATTTT
NA	TRBV29-1	TRBJ1-1	NA	14	CSASRTVMNTEAFF	TGCAGCGCCTCAAGGACGGTCATGAACACTGAAGCTTTCTTT
NA	TRBV3-1	TRBJ2-5	NA	13	CASSQGWGQTQYF	TGTGCCAGCAGTCAGGGCTGGGGACAGACCCAGTACTTC
once	TRBV5-6	TRBJ2-3	NA	15	CASSLVPQAEDTQYF	TGTGCCAGCAGCTTGGTGCCCCAGGCGGAAGATACGCAGTATTTT
few	TRBV4-3	TRBJ2-3	NA	14	CASSQDSLTDTQYF	TGCGCCAGCAGCCAGGACAGCCTAACGGATACGCAGTATTTT
NA	TRBV6-1	TRBJ2-1	NA	15	CASSVELPGFGEQFF	TGTGCCAGCAGTGTAGAACTACCCGGTTTCGGTGAGCAGTTCTTC
NA	TRBV11-2	TRBJ2-5	TRBD2	16	CASSLNSGGAGETQYF	TGTGCCAGCAGCTTGAATAGCGGGGGGGCGGGTGAGACCCAGTACTTC
NA	TRBV2	TRBJ2-1	TRBD1	15	CASSRQGAPNNEQFF	TGTGCCAGCAGTCGACAGGGGGCGCCCAACAATGAGCAGTTCTTC
NA	TRBV29-1	TRBJ2-3	NA	13	CSVVRTITDTQYF	TGCAGCGTTGTCCGGACCATAACAGATACGCAGTATTTT
NA	TRBV7-2	TRBJ2-1	NA	16	CASSFLPGLSYNEQFF	TGTGCCAGCAGCTTCCTTCCGGGCCTCTCCTACAATGAGCAGTTCTTC
NA	TRBV5-6	TRBJ2-3	TRBD2	16	CASRYGTSESTDTQYF	TGTGCCAGCAGGTACGGGACTAGCGAGTCCACAGATACGCAGTATTTT
NA	TRBV20-1	TRBJ1-6	TRBD1	13	CSAAGGRGSPLHF	TGCAGTGCTGCAGGGGGTAGAGGATCACCCCTCCACTTT
NA	TRBV7-9	TRBJ2-2	NA	15	CASSPGAGNTGELFF	TGTGCCAGCAGCCCAGGGGCAGGGAACACCGGGGAGCTGTTTTTT
once	TRBV21-1	TRBJ2-5	NA	17	CASSKAQGGQSQETRYF	TGTGCCAGCAGCAAAGCGCAAGGGGGACAATCACAAGAGACCCGGTACTTC
once	TRBV3-1	TRBJ2-7	NA	15	CASSRLEGIRDEQYF	TGTGCCAGCAGCAGATTGGAGGGTATTCGGGACGAGCAGTACTTC
NA	TRBV6-6	TRBJ2-5	NA	14	CASSDVLIGETQYF	TGTGCCAGCAGTGACGTTCTGATTGGAGAGACCCAGTACTTC
NA	TRBV4-3	TRBJ2-5	NA	13	CASSQQAGQTQYF	TGCGCCAGCAGCCAGCAGGCAGGGCAGACCCAGTACTTC
few	TRBV12-3/TRBV12-4	TRBJ2-1	NA	16	CASSKGTLASYNEQFF	TGTGCCAGCAGCAAAGGGACACTAGCCTCCTACAATGAGCAGTTCTTC
few	TRBV5-1	TRBJ2-5	NA	15	CASSSGGAQQETQYF	TGCGCCAGCAGTTCGGGTGGGGCCCAGCAAGAGACCCAGTACTTC
NA	TRBV4-3	TRBJ2-3	TRBD2	16	CASSEGSGGLQDTQYF	TGCGCCAGCAGCGAAGGGAGCGGGGGCTTACAAGATACGCAGTATTTT